The 23 T cell receptor beta chains listed next were all sequenced from one sample in a study of identical twins. MiXCR, applied by TCRdb to the 5' RACE reads, yields one record per CDR3 protein. Here the sample spans around 1.7 million distinct CDR3 sequences, around 29% being singletons. The sequenced sample was cord blood. The receptors derive from a newborn girl in good health.

This clonotype was seen only a few times. The chain combines TRBV5-1 with TRBJ2-1; unclear D gene. The CDR3 is 14 residues long. With 0 bases removed from V and 4 bases from J, the gap between germline ends came to 8 bases. From germline, CDR1 is SGHRS and CDR2 YFSETQ. CDR3 in amino acids: CASSLALEYNEQFF. As DNA, the CDR3 is TGCGCCAGCAGCTTGGCCCTAGAATACAATGAGCAGTTCTTC.

A few counts support this clonotype. The chain is built from TRBV28 and TRBJ2-1, with 14 bases that match TRBD2. Trimming cost V 5 bases and J 8 bases; bases outside gene matches: 5. Germline V CDR1 and CDR2: MDHEN, SYDVKM. The CDR3 has 15 amino acids. The CDR3 reads CASSLGTSGSDEQFF. The CDR3, as DNA: TGTGCCAGCAGTCTCGGGACTAGCGGGAGCGATGAGCAGTTCTTC.

There are many counts of this clonotype. The V gene is TRBV29-1, the J gene TRBJ2-5, with D tentatively TRBD1 (5 bases). V was shortened by 3 bases and J by 3 bases, with 8 bases between the two germline ends. This CDR3 is 12 amino acids long. In germline, CDR1 is SQVTM, CDR2 ANQGSEA. The CDR3 here is CSVDHRKETQYF. CDR3 nucleotide sequence: TGCAGCGTTGATCACAGGAAAGAGACCCAGTACTTC.

This clonotype appeared a few times. The V and J genes are TRBV29-1 and TRBJ1-2; 8 bases are a match to TRBD1. This CDR3 has 15 amino acids. The V and J ends lost 5 bases and 4 bases, in that order; junction bases with no gene match: 12. The germline CDR1 and CDR2 sequences are SQVTM and ANQGSEA. CDR3 in amino acids: CSVTRDRTLGYGYTF. CDR3 sequence (DNA): TGCAGCGTTACCCGGGACAGGACTCTGGGCTATGGCTACACCTTC.

V usage is TRBV9 and J usage is TRBJ2-3; D not certain. The CDR3 is made up of 14 amino acids. V was cut by 0 bases and J by 3 bases, with 8 bases left in between. Germline-derived CDR1 and CDR2 are SGDLS and YYNGEE. In nucleotides, the CDR3 is TGTGCCAGCAGCGTAGGGGAAATGACAGATACGCAGTATTTT. It is translated as CASSVGEMTDTQYF. The full variable domain, with the rest looked up from reference TRBV9 and TRBJ2-3, is DSGVTQTPKHLITATGQRVTLRCSPRSGDLSVYWYQQSLDQGLQFLIQYYNGEERAKGNILERFSAQQFPDLHSELNLSSLELGDSALYFCASSVGEMTDTQYFGPGTRLTVL.

On this clonotype itself: One junction end disagrees with the germline gene, perhaps due to a read error. CDR3 loop: CAISELQGRGTEASF. In DNA, the CDR3 is TGTGCCATCAGTGAGCTACAGGGAAGGGGCACTGAAGCTTCCTTT. The genes are TRBV10-3 and TRBJ1-1, with D possibly matching TRBD1 (6 bases). Germline lookup yields CDR1 ENHRY and CDR2 SYGVKD. This CDR3 has 15 residues.

This clonotype was detected a few times. V usage is TRBV27 and J usage is TRBJ1-5; TRBD1 is a possible D gene (6 bases). Germline-derived CDR1 and CDR2 are MNHEY and SMNVEV (reference sequence). The V and J ends lost 6 bases and 3 bases respectively, with 12 bases between them. The CDR3 sequence is 14 residues long. This CDR3 reads CASSRSGVNQPQHF. CDR3 sequence (DNA): TGTGCCAGCAGCAGATCAGGGGTCAATCAGCCCCAGCATTTT.

The rearrangement uses TRBV11-2 and TRBJ2-2; tentatively, D is TRBD1 or TRBD2 (5 bases each). Between the trimmed V and J ends, which lost 5 bases and 3 bases, there was a span of 22 bases. Germline V CDR1 and CDR2: SGHAT, FQNNGV. CDR3 length: 18 amino acids. In DNA, the CDR3 is TGTGCCAGCAGCCTCCTTTTGGGGGAACAAGGGGACACCGGGGAGCTGTTTTTT. Protein: CASSLLLGEQGDTGELFF.

The V and J genes are TRBV4-3 and TRBJ2-7; the match to TRBD1 covers 9 bases. Germline loops: CDR1 LGHNA, CDR2 YSLEER. V lost 3 bases, J lost 0 bases, and 6 bases stayed unmatched. The CDR3 has 16 residues. CDR3 DNA sequence: TGCGCCAGCAGCCAGATAACGGGACAGGGCTCCTACGAGCAGTACTTC. It specifies CASSQITGQGSYEQYF.

The gene calls are TRBV2 and TRBJ1-2; D is unresolved. Per germline, CDR1 SNHLY and CDR2 FYNNEI. The CDR3 runs to 17 residues. V dropped 3 bases and J dropped 2 bases, with 19 bases sitting between them. For the CDR3, the DNA is TGTGCCAGCAGTGAGGGCGGACTGAGTTTGGGGAACTATGGCTACACCTTC. This sequence encodes CASSEGGLSLGNYGYTF. Combining the CDR3 with reference TRBV2 and TRBJ1-2 gives the whole variable domain EPEVTQTPSHQVTQMGQEVILRCVPISNHLYFYWYRQILGQKVEFLVSFYNNEISEKSEIFDDQFSVERPDGSNFTLKIRSTKLEDSAMYFCASSEGGLSLGNYGYTFGSGTRLTVV.

This clonotype was counted between two and nine times. The gene calls are TRBV5-1 and TRBJ1-4; D possibly corresponds to TRBD1 (6 bases). Germline CDR1 is SGHRS and CDR2 is YFSETQ. V lost 2 bases and J 0 bases, leaving 14 bases between the germline ends. This CDR3 is 17 amino acids long. The CDR3 sequence: CASSFKPTGSTNEKLFF. In nucleotides, the CDR3 is TGCGCCAGCAGCTTCAAACCGACAGGCTCAACTAATGAAAAACTGTTTTTT.

This clonotype showed up just a few times. This rearrangement joins TRBV7-2 to TRBJ1-4; D not resolved. CDR1 and CDR2 (germline): SGHTA, FQGNSA. V lost 5 bases and J 0 bases, leaving 10 bases between the germline ends. The CDR3 extends over 15 amino acids. This CDR3 reads CASSAQIATNEKLFF. The CDR3 nucleotides read TGTGCCAGCAGCGCCCAGATTGCAACTAATGAAAAACTGTTTTTT.

The chain recombines TRBV20-1 with TRBJ1-2, with 7 bases fitting TRBD1. Germline V gene lookup returns CDR1 DFQATT and CDR2 SNEGSKA (reference sequence). This CDR3 contains 11 residues. V lost 6 bases to trimming and J lost 4 bases; unmatched junction nucleotides: 2. The CDR3 spells CSAGQIYGYTF. CDR3 DNA: TGCAGTGCGGGACAGATCTATGGCTACACCTTC.

The gene calls are TRBV12-3 or TRBV12-4 and TRBJ2-7, with TRBD2 matching 9 bases. Trimming removed 5 bases from V and 0 bases from J; junction bases left unmatched: 5. There are 15 residues in the CDR3. CDR3 in DNA: TGTGCCAGCAGTCAGACTAGCGGAACCTCCTACGAGCAGTACTTC. It yields the protein CASSQTSGTSYEQYF.

A few counts support this clonotype. The rearrangement joins TRBV7-2 to TRBJ2-6; the match to TRBD2 covers 8 bases. The CDR3 covers 19 residues. With 5 bases clipped from V and 0 bases from J, the junction kept 12 bases outside the gene matches. In germline, CDR1 is SGHTA, CDR2 FQGNSA. The CDR3 sequence is CASSDRTSWKSSGANVLTF. CDR3 DNA: TGTGCCAGCAGCGACCGGACTAGCTGGAAAAGCTCTGGGGCCAACGTCCTGACTTTC.

This chain connects TRBV3-1 to TRBJ2-1, with TRBD2 matching 9 bases. Germline assignment: CDR1 LGHDT and CDR2 YNNKEL (reference sequence). Germline trimming cut 1 base from V and 4 bases from J; bases unmatched to any gene: 2. The CDR3 covers 15 residues. This chain's CDR3 is CASSQASGRYNEQFF. The CDR3 DNA is TGTGCCAGCAGCCAAGCCAGCGGGAGGTACAATGAGCAGTTCTTC.

This clonotype was seen at least ten times. The CDR3 DNA follows: TGCAGCGTTGAAGGGCGACAGGGCACCAACATTCAGTACTTC. This gives the protein CSVEGRQGTNIQYF. This chain uses TRBV29-1 with TRBJ2-4; 7 positions match TRBD1. CDR1 SQVTM and CDR2 ANQGSEA come from the germline V gene. The CDR3 consists of 14 residues. The V segment lost 1 base and the J segment 7 bases; nucleotides outside the gene matches: 7.

The rearrangement joins TRBV9 to TRBJ2-5; maybe TRBD2 (6 bases). With the DNA end fitting TRBJ2-7 better, the J assignment may be wrong. CDR1 is SGDLS, CDR2 YYNGEE, per germline. The CDR3 loop spans 13 amino acids. The CDR3 DNA sequence: TGTGCCAGCAGCGTGCGGGGTTGGGACGAGCAGTACTTC. Amino acids: CASSVRGWDEQYF.

In its sample, this clonotype was seen once. The J gene is TRBJ2-2, the V gene TRBV6-5, with TRBD2 identical over 11 bases. The trim removed 6 bases at V and 4 bases at J, leaving 7 bases unmatched. The CDR3 is 16 amino acids. The germline V gene encodes CDR1 MNHEY and CDR2 SVGAGI. CDR3 loop: CASSRGLAGPTGELFF. The DNA of the CDR3 is TGTGCCAGCAGCCGCGGACTAGCGGGCCCCACCGGGGAGCTGTTTTTT.

This clonotype was counted many times. The V call is TRBV5-1, the J call TRBJ2-1, with TRBD2 matching 9 bases. The CDR3 has 16 residues. CDR1 is SGHRS and CDR2 is YFSETQ in the germline V gene. V lost 0 bases to trimming and J lost 7 bases; unmatched junction nucleotides: 8. Here the CDR3 DNA reads TGCGCCAGCAGCTTGGTGGCTAGCGGGATGGGGAATGAGCAGTTCTTC. Translation gives CASSLVASGMGNEQFF.

The chain combines TRBV9 with TRBJ2-3, with D hard to call. Germline V gene sequence: CDR1 SGDLS, CDR2 YYNGEE. Trimming pared 4 bases from V and 2 bases from J, leaving 8 bases between. CDR3 length: 13 amino acids. Here the CDR3 reads CASSQYPTDTQYF. DNA for the CDR3: TGTGCCAGCAGCCAGTACCCCACAGATACGCAGTATTTT.

V is TRBV4-1 and J is TRBJ2-3, with D possibly matching TRBD1 (5 bases). The CDR3 runs 15 residues. Per the germline V gene, CDR1 is MGHRA and CDR2 is YSYEKL. V lost 4 bases to trimming and J lost 3 bases, with 14 bases between them. The CDR3 protein is CASSPTAWGTDTQYF. The CDR3, as DNA: TGCGCCAGCAGCCCGACAGCCTGGGGAACAGATACGCAGTATTTT.

This clonotype was seen a handful of times. This rearrangement joins TRBV4-2 to TRBJ2-1; 10 bases are shared with TRBD2. Germline V gene sequence: CDR1 LGHNA, CDR2 YNFKEQ. CDR3 size: 14 residues. The V and J ends lost 3 bases and 6 bases, in that order; junction bases with no gene match: 2. Here the CDR3 reads CASSQRTSGNEQFF. CDR3 nucleotides: TGTGCCAGCAGCCAGAGGACTAGCGGCAATGAGCAGTTCTTC.